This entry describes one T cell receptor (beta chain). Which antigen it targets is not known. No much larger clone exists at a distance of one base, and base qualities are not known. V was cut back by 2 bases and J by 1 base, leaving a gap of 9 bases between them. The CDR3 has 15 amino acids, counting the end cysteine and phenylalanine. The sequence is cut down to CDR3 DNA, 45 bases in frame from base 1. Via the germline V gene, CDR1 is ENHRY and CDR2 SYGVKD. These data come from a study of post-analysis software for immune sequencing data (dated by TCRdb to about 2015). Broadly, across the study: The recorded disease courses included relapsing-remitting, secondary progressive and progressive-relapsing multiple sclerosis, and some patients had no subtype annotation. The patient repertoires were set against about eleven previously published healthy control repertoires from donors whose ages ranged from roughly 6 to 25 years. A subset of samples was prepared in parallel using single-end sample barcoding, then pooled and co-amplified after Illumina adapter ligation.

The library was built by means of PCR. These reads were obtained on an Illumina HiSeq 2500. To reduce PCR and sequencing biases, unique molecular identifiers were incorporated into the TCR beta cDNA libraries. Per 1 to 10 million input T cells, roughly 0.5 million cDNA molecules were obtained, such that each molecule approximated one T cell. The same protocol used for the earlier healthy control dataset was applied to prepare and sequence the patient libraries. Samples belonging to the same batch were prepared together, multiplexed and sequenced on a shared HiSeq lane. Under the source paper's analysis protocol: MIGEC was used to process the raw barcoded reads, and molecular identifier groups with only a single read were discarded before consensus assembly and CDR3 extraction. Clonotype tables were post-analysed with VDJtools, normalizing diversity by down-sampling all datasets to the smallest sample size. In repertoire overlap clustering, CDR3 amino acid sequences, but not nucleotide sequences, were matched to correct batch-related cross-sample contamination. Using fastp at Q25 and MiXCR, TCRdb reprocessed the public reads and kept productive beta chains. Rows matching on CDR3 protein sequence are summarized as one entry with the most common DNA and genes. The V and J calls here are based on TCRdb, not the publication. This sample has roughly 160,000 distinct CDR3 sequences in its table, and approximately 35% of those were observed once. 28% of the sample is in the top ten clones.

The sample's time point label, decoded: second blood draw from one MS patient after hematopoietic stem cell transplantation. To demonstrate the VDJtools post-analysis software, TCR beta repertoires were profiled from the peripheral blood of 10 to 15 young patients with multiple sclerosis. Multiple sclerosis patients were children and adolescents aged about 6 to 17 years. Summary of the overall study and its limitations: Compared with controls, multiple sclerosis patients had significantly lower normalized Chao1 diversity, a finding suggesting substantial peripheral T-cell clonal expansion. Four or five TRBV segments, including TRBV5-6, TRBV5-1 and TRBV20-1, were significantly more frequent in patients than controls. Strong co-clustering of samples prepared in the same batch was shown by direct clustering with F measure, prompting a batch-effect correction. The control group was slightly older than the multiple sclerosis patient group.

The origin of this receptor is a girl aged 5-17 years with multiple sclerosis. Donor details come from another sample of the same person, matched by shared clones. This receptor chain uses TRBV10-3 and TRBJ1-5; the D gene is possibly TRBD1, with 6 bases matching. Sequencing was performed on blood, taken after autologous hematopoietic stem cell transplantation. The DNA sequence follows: TGTGCCATCAGTGAGGGACAGAGGAGCAATCAGCCCCAGCATTTT. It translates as CAISEGQRSNQPQHF.